The T cell receptor beta chain under discussion was sequenced for a study of human T cells and chemical hapten exposure. Overall study: Diphenylcyclopropenone was administered weekly to the scalp of patients throughout the roughly 23-week study.

Per the authors' pipeline: Per sample, the median was about 95,000 TCRs, with values from 23,224 to 690,600. MiXCR was run by TCRdb on the RACE reads, yielding one entry per CDR3 protein. These V and J calls rely on TCRdb rather than the paper's analysis. The table has fewer than 400,000 distinct CDR3 sequences, approximately 6.3% seen once; the top ten hold 8% to 9%. This clonotype has a count of ten or more. Described time point: patch test 1, 2 weeks after DPC sensitization. The treatment: therapeutic diphenylcyclopropenone sensitization with weekly scalp DPC. The source was whole blood, collected in connection with sensitization to the hapten diphenylcyclopropenone (DPC). The TCR was taken from a young woman with alopecia areata. Some clones in this sample may be carry-over from other donors' samples.

CDR3 sequence reads: CASNGPGRRAGANVLTF. In DNA form, the CDR3 reads TGTGCCAGCAACGGGCCAGGGCGCCGTGCTGGGGCCAACGTCCTGACTTTC. The chain is built from TRBV6-5 and TRBJ2-6; tentative D call: TRBD1 (5 bases). Per germline, CDR1 MNHEY and CDR2 SVGAGI. CDR3 size: 17 residues. V lost 7 bases, J lost 2 bases, and 18 bases lay in between.